This T cell receptor (beta chain) was recorded in a study of T cells after yellow fever vaccination. The CDR3 has 16 residues. The V and J ends lost 6 bases and 0 bases, in that order; junction bases with no gene match: 7. This clonotype turned up a few times. The authors made TCR cDNA by 5'RACE template switching, adding a universal primer site and UMIs. MiXCR, applied by TCRdb to the 5' RACE reads, yields one record per CDR3 protein. Of 200,000 to 300,000 distinct CDR3 sequences listed, around 6.7% were seen once; the top ten hold 1% to 1.2%. The V gene is TRBV12-3 or TRBV12-4, the J gene TRBJ2-7, with 11 nucleotides matching TRBD2. Sequenced here: CD4+ T cells sorted from PBMCs, sampled on the day of the yellow fever booster vaccination. The origin of this receptor is a young man who received the YFV17D yellow fever vaccine. The CDR3 coding sequence is TGTGCCAGCAGCCTCGGACTAGCGGGCCTCTCCTACGAGCAGTACTTC. Its protein product is CASSLGLAGLSYEQYF.